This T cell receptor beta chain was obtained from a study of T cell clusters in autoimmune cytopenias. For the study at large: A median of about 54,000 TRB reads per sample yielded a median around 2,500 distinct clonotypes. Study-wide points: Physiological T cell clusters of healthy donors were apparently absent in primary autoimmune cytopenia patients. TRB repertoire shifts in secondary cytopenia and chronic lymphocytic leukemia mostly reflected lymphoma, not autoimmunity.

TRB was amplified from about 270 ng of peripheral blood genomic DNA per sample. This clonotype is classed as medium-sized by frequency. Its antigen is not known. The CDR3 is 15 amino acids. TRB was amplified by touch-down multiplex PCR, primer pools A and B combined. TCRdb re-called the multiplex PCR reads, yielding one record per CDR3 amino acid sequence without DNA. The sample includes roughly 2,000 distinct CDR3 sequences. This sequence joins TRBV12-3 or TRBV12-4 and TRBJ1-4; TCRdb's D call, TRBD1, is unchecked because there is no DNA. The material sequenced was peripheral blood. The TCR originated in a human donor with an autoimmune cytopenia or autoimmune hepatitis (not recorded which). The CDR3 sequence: CASSLQGAANEKLFF.